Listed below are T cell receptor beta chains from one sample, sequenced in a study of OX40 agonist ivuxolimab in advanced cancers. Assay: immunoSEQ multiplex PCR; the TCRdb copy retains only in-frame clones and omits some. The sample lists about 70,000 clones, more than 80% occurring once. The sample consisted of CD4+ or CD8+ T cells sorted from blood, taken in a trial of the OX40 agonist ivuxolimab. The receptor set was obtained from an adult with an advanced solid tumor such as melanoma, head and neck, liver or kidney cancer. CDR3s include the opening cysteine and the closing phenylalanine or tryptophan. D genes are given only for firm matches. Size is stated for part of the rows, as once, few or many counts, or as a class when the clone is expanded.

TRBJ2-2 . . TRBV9 CASSSAGHTGELFF TGTGCCAGCAGCTCGGCGGGGCACACCGGGGAGCTGTTTTTT
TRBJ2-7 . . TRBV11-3 CASPRTHCSYEQYF TGTGCCAGCCCAAGGACCCATTGCTCCTACGAGCAGTACTTC
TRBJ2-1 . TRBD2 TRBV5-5 CASSSGGNEQFF TGTGCCAGCAGCTCGGGGGGTAATGAGCAGTTCTTC
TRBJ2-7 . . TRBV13 CASSLNRRGLEQYF TGTGCCAGCAGCTTAAACCGACGGGGCCTCGAGCAGTACTTC
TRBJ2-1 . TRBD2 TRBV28 CASMTSEYNEQFF TGTGCCAGCATGACTAGCGAATACAATGAGCAGTTCTTC
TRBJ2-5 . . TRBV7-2 CASSISSEPQETQYF TGTGCCAGCAGCATTTCTAGCGAGCCCCAAGAGACCCAGTACTTC
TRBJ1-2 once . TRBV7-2 CASSTSTANYGYTF TGTGCCAGCAGCACCTCCACAGCTAACTATGGCTACACCTTC
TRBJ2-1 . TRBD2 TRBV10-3 CAISESSGRIDEQFF TGTGCCATCAGTGAGTCCAGCGGGAGGATCGATGAGCAGTTCTTC
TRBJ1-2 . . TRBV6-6 CASSYSRGGYTF TGTGCCAGCAGTTATAGCAGGGGAGGCTACACCTTC
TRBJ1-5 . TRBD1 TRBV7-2 CASTDRGGNQPQHF TGTGCCAGCACCGACAGGGGTGGCAATCAGCCCCAGCATTTT
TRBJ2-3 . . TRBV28 CATLSRGDTQYF TGTGCCACCCTGAGTCGGGGAGATACGCAGTATTTT
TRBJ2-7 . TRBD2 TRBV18 CASSPETSGRSYEQYF TGTGCCAGCTCACCCGAGACTAGCGGGCGTTCCTACGAGCAGTACTTC
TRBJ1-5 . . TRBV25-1 CASSGPGDGQPQHF TGTGCCAGCTCCGGTCCCGGGGACGGTCAGCCCCAGCATTTT
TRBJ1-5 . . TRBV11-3 CASSPRSYSNQPQHF TGTGCCAGCAGCCCAAGGTCGTATAGCAATCAGCCCCAGCATTTT
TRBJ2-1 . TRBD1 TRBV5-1 CASSYLTGNNEQFF TGCGCCAGCAGCTACTTGACAGGGAACAATGAGCAGTTCTTC
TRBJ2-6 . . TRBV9 CASSVPQGSSGANVLTF TGTGCCAGCAGCGTACCGCAGGGGTCCTCTGGGGCCAACGTCCTGACTTTC
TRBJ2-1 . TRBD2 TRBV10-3 CAISATGTSGRSEQFF TGTGCCATCAGTGCTACCGGGACTAGCGGGAGGAGTGAGCAGTTCTTC
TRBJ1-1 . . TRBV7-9 CASSSPAGGQGTEAFF TGTGCCAGCAGTTCCCCGGCCGGGGGGCAGGGCACTGAAGCTTTCTTT
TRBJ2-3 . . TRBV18 CASSRGPRGPDTQYF TGTGCCAGCTCCCGCGGGCCAAGGGGCCCAGATACGCAGTATTTT
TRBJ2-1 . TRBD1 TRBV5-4 CASSIPGQGVNNEQFF TGTGCCAGCAGCATTCCGGGACAGGGGGTTAACAATGAGCAGTTCTTC
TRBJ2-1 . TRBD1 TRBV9 CASSGLTGDNEQFF TGTGCCAGCAGCGGCTTGACAGGGGACAATGAGCAGTTCTTC
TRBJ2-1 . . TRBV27 CASSLSQGGHEQFF TGTGCCAGCAGTTTATCGCAGGGCGGGCATGAGCAGTTCTTC
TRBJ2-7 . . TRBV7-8 CASSPIEYEQYF TGTGCCAGCAGCCCCATAGAGTACGAGCAGTACTTC
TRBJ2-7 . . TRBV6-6 CASSWSIPYEQYF TGTGCCAGCAGTTGGAGCATACCCTACGAGCAGTACTTC
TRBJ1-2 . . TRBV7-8 CASSLARSYGYTF TGTGCCAGCAGCTTAGCCAGGTCCTATGGCTACACCTTC
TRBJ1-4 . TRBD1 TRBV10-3 CASRDRGEEKLFF TGTGCCTCCCGGGACAGGGGTGAAGAAAAACTGTTTTTT
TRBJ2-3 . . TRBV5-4 CASSSGIFTDTQYF TGTGCCAGCAGCTCCGGGATATTCACAGATACGCAGTATTTT
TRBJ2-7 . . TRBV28 CASYSRYEQYF TGTGCCAGTTACTCTCGCTACGAGCAGTACTTC
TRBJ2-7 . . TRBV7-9 CASGTGLGEQYF TGTGCCAGCGGCACAGGTTTGGGCGAGCAGTACTTC
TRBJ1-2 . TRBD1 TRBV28 CASRMDRVRGYTF TGTGCCAGCAGGATGGACAGGGTTCGCGGCTACACCTTC
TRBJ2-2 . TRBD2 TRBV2 CASSRTSEYTGELFF TGTGCCAGCAGTCGGACTAGCGAGTACACCGGGGAGCTGTTTTTT
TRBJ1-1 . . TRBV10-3 CAIKGRDTEAFF TGTGCCATCAAGGGGAGGGACACTGAAGCTTTCTTT
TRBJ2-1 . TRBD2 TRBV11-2 CASRPTSGQVGEQFF TGTGCCAGCAGACCAACTAGCGGGCAGGTTGGGGAGCAGTTCTTC
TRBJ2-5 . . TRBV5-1 CASRLAQRETQYF TGCGCCAGCCGACTGGCTCAGAGGGAGACCCAGTACTTC
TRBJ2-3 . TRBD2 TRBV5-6 CASSLLNRGRSGWDTQYF TGTGCCAGCAGCTTACTGAACCGCGGGAGGAGCGGGTGGGATACGCAGTATTTT
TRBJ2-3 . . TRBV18 CASSPGLPEGTDTQYF TGTGCCAGCTCACCGGGGTTGCCCGAAGGCACAGATACGCAGTATTTT
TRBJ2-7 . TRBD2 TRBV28 CASSLRTSGRAGEQYF TGTGCCAGCAGCCTCCGCACTAGCGGGAGGGCCGGCGAGCAGTACTTC
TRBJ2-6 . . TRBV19 CASSLLQGIGANVLTF TGTGCCAGTAGTTTACTTCAGGGTATCGGGGCCAACGTCCTGACTTTC
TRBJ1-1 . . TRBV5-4 CASIRDGDTEAFF TGTGCCAGCATCCGGGACGGGGACACTGAAGCTTTCTTT
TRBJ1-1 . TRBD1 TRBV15 CATSRGTGVTEAFF TGTGCCACCAGCAGGGGGACAGGGGTAACTGAAGCTTTCTTT
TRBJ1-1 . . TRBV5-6 CASSFGRVMNTEAFF TGTGCCAGCAGCTTTGGCCGAGTCATGAACACTGAAGCTTTCTTT
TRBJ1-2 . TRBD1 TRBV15 CATSRDLPGQGYGYTF TGTGCCACCAGCAGAGATCTTCCGGGACAGGGGTATGGCTACACCTTC
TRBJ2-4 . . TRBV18 CASSQQRAKNIQYF TGTGCCAGCTCACAACAGCGAGCCAAAAACATTCAGTACTTC
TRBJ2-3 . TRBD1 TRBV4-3 CASSQGTGSNTDTQYF TGCGCCAGCAGCCAAGGGACAGGCTCAAATACAGATACGCAGTATTTT
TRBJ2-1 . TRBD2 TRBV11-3 CASSPSGRAYNEQFF TGTGCCAGCAGCCCTAGCGGGAGGGCGTACAATGAGCAGTTCTTC
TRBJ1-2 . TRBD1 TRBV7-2 CASSLARTGLGYTF TGTGCCAGCAGCTTAGCGAGGACAGGGCTGGGCTACACCTTC
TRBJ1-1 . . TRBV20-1 CSARGDTEAFF TGCAGTGCTAGGGGGGACACTGAAGCTTTCTTT
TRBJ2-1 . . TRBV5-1 CASSLANSGNEQFF TGCGCCAGCAGCTTGGCGAATAGCGGTAATGAGCAGTTCTTC
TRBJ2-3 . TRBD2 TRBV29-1 CSVTVSGRATDTQYF TGCAGCGTGACCGTTAGCGGGAGAGCAACAGATACGCAGTATTTT
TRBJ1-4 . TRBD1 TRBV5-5 CASSSQGTGEKLFF TGTGCCAGCAGCTCACAGGGGACAGGTGAAAAACTGTTTTTT
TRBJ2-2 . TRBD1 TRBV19 CASSIRAGGNTGELFF TGTGCCAGTAGTATTAGGGCAGGGGGGAACACCGGGGAGCTGTTTTTT
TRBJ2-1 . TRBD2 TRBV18 CASSLGLATEQFF TGTGCCAGCTCACTGGGACTAGCTACTGAGCAGTTCTTC
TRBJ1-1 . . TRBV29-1 CSVEAKSNTEAFF TGCAGCGTTGAAGCTAAGTCGAACACTGAAGCTTTCTTT
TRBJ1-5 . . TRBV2 CASSPQASNQPQHF TGTGCCAGCAGTCCACAGGCGAGCAATCAGCCCCAGCATTTT
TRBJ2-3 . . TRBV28 CASSIRDNTQYF TGTGCCAGCAGTATCAGGGACAATACGCAGTATTTT